This passage covers 8 T cell receptor beta chains from one sample sequenced in a study of T-cell reconstitution after alpha-beta-depleted transplantation in children. Researchers prepared the TCRbeta library using unique molecular identifiers, the study reports. TCRdb itself ran the PCR reads through MiXCR, one entry per CDR3 protein. The sample consists of about 98,000 distinct CDR3 sequences, under 25% of them appearing once. Material: PBMCs, obtained before TCRalphabeta/CD19-depleted stem cell transplant. The receptors were gathered from a boy younger than 10 with acute lymphoblastic leukemia, due to receive a stem cell transplant.

This chain uses TRBV7-9 with TRBJ1-6; 7 bases map to TRBD1. With 4 bases clipped from V and 9 bases from J, the junction kept 15 bases outside the gene matches. CDR3 length equals 17 residues. CDR1 is SEHNR, CDR2 FQNEAQ, per germline (reference sequence). The CDR3 protein is CASSSHDRTGLASPLHF. The CDR3 DNA reads TGTGCCAGCAGCTCACACGACCGGACAGGCCTGGCTTCACCCCTCCACTTT.

The chain links TRBV5-1 to TRBJ2-1, with a possible D match to TRBD2 (5 bases). The germline gives CDR1 SGHRS, CDR2 YFSETQ. CDR3 length: 15 residues. V was trimmed by 0 bases and J by 5 bases, leaving 12 bases between them. The DNA of the CDR3 is TGCGCCAGCAGCTTGGGCGGAGGATGGAACAATGAGCAGTTCTTC. Its translation is CASSLGGGWNNEQFF.

This clonotype was found many times. This chain links TRBV29-1 with TRBJ2-7, with 11 bases aligning to TRBD2. V lost 6 bases, J lost 5 bases, and 6 bases stayed unmatched. CDR1 SQVTM and CDR2 ANQGSEA come from the germline V gene. This CDR3 has 13 amino acids. In DNA form, the CDR3 reads TGCAGCGTGTCCGGGACTAGCGGCAACGAGCAGTACTTC. Residues: CSVSGTSGNEQYF.

In its sample, this clonotype was seen a few times. The chain uses TRBV7-3 and TRBJ2-5; D is unclear. This CDR3 is built from 14 residues. The V end was cut by 5 bases, the J end by 1 base, with 11 bases between. Germline-derived CDR1 and CDR2 are SGHTA and FQGTGA. In DNA, the CDR3 is TGTGCCAGCAGCCCCTACCCCTCCCAAGAGACCCAGTACTTC. Its translation: CASSPYPSQETQYF.

This clonotype was recorded a few times. This rearrangement joins TRBV10-3 to TRBJ2-5; no reliable D call. This CDR3 has 13 amino acids. The V end lost 8 bases, the J end lost 4 bases, and 14 bases lay between the germline ends. Per the germline V gene, CDR1 is ENHRY and CDR2 is SYGVKD. This chain's CDR3 is CAIGRAVAETQYF. The CDR3 bases are TGTGCCATCGGGCGCGCGGTAGCAGAGACCCAGTACTTC.

This clonotype was recorded many times. The rearrangement uses TRBV10-1 and TRBJ2-2; the match to TRBD1 covers 9 bases. In germline, CDR1 is WNHNN, CDR2 SYGVQD (reference sequence). The CDR3 is made up of 15 amino acids. V gave up 2 bases and J gave up 4 bases; unmatched junction bases: 2. The CDR3 spells CASSEGTGSTGELFF. In DNA, the CDR3 is TGCGCCAGCAGTGAGGGGACAGGGAGCACCGGGGAGCTGTTTTTT.

This clonotype occurred once. V gene TRBV20-1 combines with J gene TRBJ2-1, with D hard to call. This CDR3 is 14 amino acids long. V lost 0 bases and J lost 3, with 9 bases in between. Germline values: CDR1 DFQATT, CDR2 SNEGSKA (reference sequence). The DNA of the CDR3 is TGCAGTGCTAGAGAGCTCCAGGACTACAATGAGCAGTTCTTC. Amino acids: CSARELQDYNEQFF.

This clonotype was seen ten or more times. The chain joins TRBV5-1 to TRBJ2-5, with D tentatively TRBD2 (5 bases). The CDR3 has 16 amino acids. The ends were cut back, 0 bases at V and 5 bases at J, with 17 bases in the middle. CDR1 is SGHRS, CDR2 YFSETQ, per germline. The CDR3 region is CASSLGVTGTGETQYF. DNA for the CDR3: TGCGCCAGCAGCTTGGGGGTAACGGGAACGGGGGAGACCCAGTACTTC.